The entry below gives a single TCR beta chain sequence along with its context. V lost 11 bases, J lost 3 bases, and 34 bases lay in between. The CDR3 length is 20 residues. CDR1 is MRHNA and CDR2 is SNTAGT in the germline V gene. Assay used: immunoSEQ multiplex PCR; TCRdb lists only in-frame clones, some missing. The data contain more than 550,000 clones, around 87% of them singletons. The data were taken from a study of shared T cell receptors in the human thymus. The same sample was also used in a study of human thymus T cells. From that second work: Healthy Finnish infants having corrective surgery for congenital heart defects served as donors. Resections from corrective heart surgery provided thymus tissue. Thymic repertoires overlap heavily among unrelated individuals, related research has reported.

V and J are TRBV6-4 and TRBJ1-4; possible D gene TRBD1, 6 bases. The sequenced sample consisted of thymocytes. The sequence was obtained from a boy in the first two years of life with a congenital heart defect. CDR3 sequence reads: CASIHRDRGGAVGSNEKLFF. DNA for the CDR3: TGTGCCTCCATTCACAGGGACCGGGGTGGTGCGGTAGGTTCTAATGAAAAACTGTTTTTT.